The 9 T cell receptor beta chains reported below all come from one sample, sequenced in a study of Ad26.COV2.S vaccination and SARS-CoV-2 variants. The repertoire was sequenced with immunoSEQ multiplex PCR; TCRdb's copy has only in-frame clones and lacks some. Here the sample spans some 300,000 clones, approximately 86% being singletons. Treatment of the sample: some 20 received Ad26.COV2.S at low or high dose, single or two shots; several received placebo; per-sample allocation not given. Material that was analyzed had been drawn on day 63 after the first vaccine or placebo injection. Specimen: peripheral blood, collected in a trial of Ad26.COV2.S vaccine versus placebo. These receptors all come from a person between 18 and 65 years old who received the Ad26.COV2.S COVID-19 vaccine or a placebo.

The CDR3 bases are TGTGCCAGCAGCTATCCCCGGACAGGGTATCCCGGGGAGCTGTTTTTT. Its translation: CASSYPRTGYPGELFF. The chain recombines TRBV7-9 with TRBJ2-2, with 8 positions matching TRBD1. The V gene's germline CDR1 is SEHNR and CDR2 FQNEAQ (reference sequence). There are 16 residues in the CDR3. Germline trimming cut 4 bases from V and 6 bases from J; bases unmatched to any gene: 10.

The chain couples TRBV12-5 to TRBJ1-1, with D unresolved. CDR1 is LGHNT, CDR2 FRNRAP, per germline. V gave up 6 bases and J gave up 2 bases, with 10 bases separating them. This CDR3 contains 13 residues. The CDR3 spells CASGLNPNTEAFF. Written as DNA, the CDR3 is TGTGCTAGTGGACTGAACCCTAACACTGAAGCTTTCTTT.

The V call is TRBV19, the J call TRBJ1-1, with D possibly matching TRBD1 (5 bases). Germline CDR1 and CDR2: LNHDA and SQIVND (reference sequence). V was cut by 4 bases and J by 7 bases, with 13 bases left in between. This CDR3 is built from 13 residues. The CDR3: CASSNRDGLEAFF. In DNA, the CDR3 is TGTGCCAGTAGTAATAGGGACGGCCTTGAAGCTTTCTTT.

The chain employs TRBV12-3 or TRBV12-4 and TRBJ1-1; the D is unclear. Trimming shortened V by 7 bases and J by 2 bases, and 8 bases separated the two germline ends. The CDR3 runs to 12 residues. The CDR3 DNA is TGTGCCAGCACCTCAATCAACACTGAAGCTTTCTTT. This codes for CASTSINTEAFF.

The chain is built from TRBV5-4 and TRBJ1-6; tentatively, D is TRBD1 (5 bases). V was pared by 2 bases and J by 6 bases, with 15 bases between. The germline CDR1 and CDR2 sequences are SGHNT and YYREEE (reference sequence). CDR3 length: 16 amino acids. For the CDR3, the DNA is TGTGCCAGCAGCTTCGGGGACCAGACTAGTAATTCACCCCTCCACTTT. Encoded protein: CASSFGDQTSNSPLHF.

The CDR3 spells CASSQARTGPRSYEQYF. CDR3 DNA: TGTGCCAGCAGCCAAGCTCGGACGGGGCCCCGCTCCTACGAGCAGTACTTC. The rearrangement links TRBV14 to TRBJ2-7; D tentatively fits TRBD1 or TRBD2 (5 bases each). V shed 1 base and J shed 0 bases, with 16 bases lying between them. Germline CDR1 reads SGHDN; CDR2 reads FVKESK. This CDR3 region has 17 residues.

The chain carries TRBV5-1 and TRBJ1-1, with D hard to call. This CDR3 comprises 14 residues. Trimming removed 3 bases at V and 1 base at J, with 10 bases between. Germline V gene data show CDR1 as SGHRS and CDR2 as YFSETQ. The CDR3 nucleotides are TGCGCCAGCAGCTCGTCGAGACGGAACACTGAAGCTTTCTTT. Translation gives CASSSSRRNTEAFF.

This chain joins TRBV3-1 (or the pseudogene TRBV3-2) and TRBJ1-4; D remains ambiguous. From germline, CDR1 is LGHDT and CDR2 YNNKEL (reference sequence). The CDR3 is made up of 14 amino acids. The V end lost 7 bases, the J end lost 7 bases, and 16 bases lay between the germline ends. This CDR3 is CASTPFDNSEKLFF. The CDR3 DNA sequence: TGTGCCAGCACCCCCTTCGATAATAGTGAAAAACTGTTTTTT.

The rearrangement uses TRBV29-1 and TRBJ1-2, with a weak D call TRBD1 (6 bases). This CDR3 region has 13 residues. The germline CDR1 and CDR2 sequences are SQVTM and ANQGSEA. Deletions cut 4 bases from V and 6 bases from J, with 15 bases between. CDR3: CSVAYGTLNGYTF. DNA of the CDR3: TGCAGCGTTGCTTACGGGACATTAAATGGCTACACCTTC.